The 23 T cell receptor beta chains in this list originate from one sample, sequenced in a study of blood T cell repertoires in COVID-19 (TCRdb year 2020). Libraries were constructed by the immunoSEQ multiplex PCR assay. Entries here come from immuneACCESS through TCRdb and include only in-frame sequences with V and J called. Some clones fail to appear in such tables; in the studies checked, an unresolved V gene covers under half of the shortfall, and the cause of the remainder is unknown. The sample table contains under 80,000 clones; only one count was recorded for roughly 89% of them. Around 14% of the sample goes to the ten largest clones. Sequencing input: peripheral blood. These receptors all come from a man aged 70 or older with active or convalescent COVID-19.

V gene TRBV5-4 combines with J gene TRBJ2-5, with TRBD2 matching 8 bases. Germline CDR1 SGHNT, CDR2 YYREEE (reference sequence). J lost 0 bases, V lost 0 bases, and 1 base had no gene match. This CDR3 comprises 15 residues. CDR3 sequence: CASSLASGHQETQYF. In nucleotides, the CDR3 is TGTGCCAGCAGCTTGGCTAGCGGGCACCAAGAGACCCAGTACTTC.

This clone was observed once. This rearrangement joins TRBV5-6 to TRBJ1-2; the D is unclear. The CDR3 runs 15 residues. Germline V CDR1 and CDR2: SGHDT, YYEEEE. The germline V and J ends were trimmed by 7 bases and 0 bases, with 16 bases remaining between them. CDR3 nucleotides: TGTGCCAGCCAACCCCCTGGCAGGTCTAACTATGGCTACACCTTC. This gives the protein CASQPPGRSNYGYTF.

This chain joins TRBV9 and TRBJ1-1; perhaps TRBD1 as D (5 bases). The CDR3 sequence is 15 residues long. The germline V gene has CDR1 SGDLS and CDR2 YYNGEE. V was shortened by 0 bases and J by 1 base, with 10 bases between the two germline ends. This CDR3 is CASSVEGQGNTEAFF. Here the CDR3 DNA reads TGTGCCAGCAGCGTAGAGGGTCAGGGGAACACTGAAGCTTTCTTT.

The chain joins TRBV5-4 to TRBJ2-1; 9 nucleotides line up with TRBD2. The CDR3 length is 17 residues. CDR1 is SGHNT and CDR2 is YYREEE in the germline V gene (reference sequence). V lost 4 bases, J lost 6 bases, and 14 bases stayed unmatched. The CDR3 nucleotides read TGTGCCAGCAGCACGAGGCTAGCGGGGCCCGGTTCCAATGAGCAGTTCTTC. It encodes CASSTRLAGPGSNEQFF.

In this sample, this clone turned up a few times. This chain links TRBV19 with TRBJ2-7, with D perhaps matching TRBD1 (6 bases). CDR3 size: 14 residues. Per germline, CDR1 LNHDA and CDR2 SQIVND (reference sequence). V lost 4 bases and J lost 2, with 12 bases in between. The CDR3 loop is CASSRGGQTYEQYF. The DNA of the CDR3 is TGTGCCAGTAGTAGGGGTGGACAGACCTACGAGCAGTACTTC.

CDR3 residues: CASSPSGGAGELFF. The CDR3 DNA is TGCGCCAGCAGCCCTAGCGGAGGCGCCGGGGAGCTGTTTTTT. The chain recombines TRBV5-1 with TRBJ2-2; TRBD2 aligns across 7 bases. There are 14 residues in the CDR3. Germline CDR1 reads SGHRS; CDR2 reads YFSETQ. The V gene end was trimmed by 4 bases and the J gene end by 6 bases; junction bases not matched to a gene: 6. Combining the CDR3 with reference TRBV5-1 and TRBJ2-2 gives the whole variable domain KAGVTQTPRYLIKTRGQQVTLSCSPISGHRSVSWYQQTPGQGLQFLFEYFSETQRNKGNFPGRFSGRQFSNSRSEMNVSTLELGDSALYLCASSPSGGAGELFFGEGSRLTVL.

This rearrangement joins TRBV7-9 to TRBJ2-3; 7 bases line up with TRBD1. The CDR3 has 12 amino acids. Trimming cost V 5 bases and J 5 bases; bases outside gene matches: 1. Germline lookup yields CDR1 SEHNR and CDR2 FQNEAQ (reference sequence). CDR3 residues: CASSPGGDTQYF. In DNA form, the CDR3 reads TGTGCCAGCAGCCCAGGGGGAGATACGCAGTATTTT. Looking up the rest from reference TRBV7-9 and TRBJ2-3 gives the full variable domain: DTGVSQNPRHKITKRGQNVTFRCDPISEHNRLYWYRQTLGQGPEFLTYFQNEAQLEKSRLLSDRFSAERPKGSFSTLEIQRTEQGDSAMYLCASSPGGDTQYFGPGTRLTVL.

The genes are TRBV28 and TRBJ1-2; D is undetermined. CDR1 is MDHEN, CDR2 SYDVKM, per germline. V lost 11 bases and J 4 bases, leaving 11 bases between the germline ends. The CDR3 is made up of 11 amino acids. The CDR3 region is CAAAALYGYTF. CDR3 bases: TGTGCCGCGGCAGCGCTCTATGGCTACACCTTC.

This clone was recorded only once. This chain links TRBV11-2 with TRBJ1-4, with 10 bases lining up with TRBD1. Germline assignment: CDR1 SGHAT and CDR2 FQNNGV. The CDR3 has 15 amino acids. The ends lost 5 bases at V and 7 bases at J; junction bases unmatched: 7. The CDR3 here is CASSHGQGGSEKLFF. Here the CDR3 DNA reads TGTGCCAGCAGCCACGGACAGGGGGGTAGTGAAAAACTGTTTTTT.

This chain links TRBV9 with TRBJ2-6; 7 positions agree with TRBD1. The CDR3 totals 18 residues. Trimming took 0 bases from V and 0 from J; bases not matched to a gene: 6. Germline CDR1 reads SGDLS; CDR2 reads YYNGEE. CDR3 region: CASSVEWTGNSGANVLTF. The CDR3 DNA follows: TGTGCCAGCAGCGTAGAGTGGACAGGCAACTCTGGGGCCAACGTCCTGACTTTC.

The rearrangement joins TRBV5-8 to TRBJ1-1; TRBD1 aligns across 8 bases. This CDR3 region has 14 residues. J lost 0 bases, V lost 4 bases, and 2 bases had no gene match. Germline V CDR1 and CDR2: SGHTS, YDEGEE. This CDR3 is CASSIQGVNTEAFF. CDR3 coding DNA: TGTGCCAGCAGCATACAGGGGGTGAACACTGAAGCTTTCTTT.

For the CDR3, the DNA is TGTGCCAGCAGAAACCGATTTAACTGGACAGGGGGCAGTAATGGCTACACCTTC. It specifies CASRNRFNWTGGSNGYTF. The chain uses TRBV6-4 and TRBJ1-2, with 11 bases identical to TRBD1. Germline trimming cut 6 bases from V and 6 bases from J; bases unmatched to any gene: 18. The CDR3 covers 18 residues. Looked up from germline, CDR1 is MRHNA and CDR2 is SNTAGT.

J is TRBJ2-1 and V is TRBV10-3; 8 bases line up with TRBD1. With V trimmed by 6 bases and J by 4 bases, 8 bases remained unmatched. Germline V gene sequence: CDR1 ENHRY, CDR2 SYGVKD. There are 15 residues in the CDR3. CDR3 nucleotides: TGTGCCATCAGCACCGGGACAGGAGATTACAATGAGCAGTTCTTC. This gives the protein CAISTGTGDYNEQFF.

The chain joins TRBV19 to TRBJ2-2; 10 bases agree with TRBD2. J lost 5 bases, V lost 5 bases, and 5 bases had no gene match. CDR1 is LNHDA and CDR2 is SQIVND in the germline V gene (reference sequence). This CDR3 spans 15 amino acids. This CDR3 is CASSRAGGPTGELFF. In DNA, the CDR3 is TGTGCCAGTAGTCGAGCGGGAGGGCCGACCGGGGAGCTGTTTTTT.

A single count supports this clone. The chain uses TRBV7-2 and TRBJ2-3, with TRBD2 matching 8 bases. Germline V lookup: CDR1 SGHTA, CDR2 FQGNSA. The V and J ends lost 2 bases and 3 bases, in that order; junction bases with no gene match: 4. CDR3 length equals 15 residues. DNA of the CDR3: TGTGCCAGCAGCTTAACTAGCGGTCTAACAGATACGCAGTATTTT. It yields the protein CASSLTSGLTDTQYF.

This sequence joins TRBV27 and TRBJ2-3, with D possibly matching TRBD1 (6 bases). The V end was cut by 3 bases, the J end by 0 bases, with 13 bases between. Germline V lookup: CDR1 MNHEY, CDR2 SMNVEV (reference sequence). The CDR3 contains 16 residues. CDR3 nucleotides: TGTGCCAGCAGTTTGAACAGGGCGGTGAGCACAGATACGCAGTATTTT. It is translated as CASSLNRAVSTDTQYF.

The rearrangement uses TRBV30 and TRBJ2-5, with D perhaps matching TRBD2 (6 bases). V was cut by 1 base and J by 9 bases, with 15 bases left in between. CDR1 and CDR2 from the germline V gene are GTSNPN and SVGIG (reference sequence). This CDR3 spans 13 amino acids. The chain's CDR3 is CAWSGEARGAQYF. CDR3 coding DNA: TGTGCCTGGAGTGGGGAAGCCCGCGGGGCCCAGTACTTC.

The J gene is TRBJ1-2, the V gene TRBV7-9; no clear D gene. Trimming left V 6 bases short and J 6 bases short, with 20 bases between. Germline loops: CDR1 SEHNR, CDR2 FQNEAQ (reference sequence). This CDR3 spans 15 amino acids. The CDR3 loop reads CASRPQNRVEDGYTF. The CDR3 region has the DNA TGTGCCAGCAGACCTCAGAATCGGGTTGAGGATGGCTACACCTTC. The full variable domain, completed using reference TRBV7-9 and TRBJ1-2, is DTGVSQNPRHKITKRGQNVTFRCDPISEHNRLYWYRQTLGQGPEFLTYFQNEAQLEKSRLLSDRFSAERPKGSFSTLEIQRTEQGDSAMYLCASRPQNRVEDGYTFGSGTRLTVV.

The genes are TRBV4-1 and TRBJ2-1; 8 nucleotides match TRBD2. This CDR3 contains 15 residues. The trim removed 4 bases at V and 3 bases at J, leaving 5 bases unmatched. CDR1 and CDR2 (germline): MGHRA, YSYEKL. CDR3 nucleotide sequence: TGCGCCAGCAGCCTCGGACTAGCAGACTACAATGAGCAGTTCTTC. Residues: CASSLGLADYNEQFF.

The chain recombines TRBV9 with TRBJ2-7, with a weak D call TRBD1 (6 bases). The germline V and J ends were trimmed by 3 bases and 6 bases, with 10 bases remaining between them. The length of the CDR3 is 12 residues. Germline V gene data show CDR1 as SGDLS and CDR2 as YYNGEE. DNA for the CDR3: TGTGCCAGCAGCGAAACCAGGGGCGAGCAGTACTTC. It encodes CASSETRGEQYF.

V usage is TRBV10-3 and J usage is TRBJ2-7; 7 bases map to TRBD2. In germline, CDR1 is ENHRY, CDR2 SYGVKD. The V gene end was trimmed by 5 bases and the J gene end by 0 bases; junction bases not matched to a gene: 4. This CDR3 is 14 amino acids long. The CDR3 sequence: CAISSLANSYEQYF. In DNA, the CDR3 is TGTGCCATCAGTTCACTAGCGAACTCCTACGAGCAGTACTTC.

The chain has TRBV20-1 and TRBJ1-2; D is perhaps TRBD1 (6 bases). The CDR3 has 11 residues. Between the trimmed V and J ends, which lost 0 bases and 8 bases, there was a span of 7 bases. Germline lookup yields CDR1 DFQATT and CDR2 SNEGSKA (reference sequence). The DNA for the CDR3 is TGCAGTGCTAGAGACAGGGGCGGCTACACCTTC. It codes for CSARDRGGYTF.

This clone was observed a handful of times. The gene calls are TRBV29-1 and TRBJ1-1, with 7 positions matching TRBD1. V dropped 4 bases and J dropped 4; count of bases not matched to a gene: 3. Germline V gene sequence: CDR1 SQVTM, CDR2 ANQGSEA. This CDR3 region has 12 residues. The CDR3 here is CSVVQGVTEAFF. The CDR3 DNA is TGCAGCGTTGTCCAGGGGGTCACTGAAGCTTTCTTT.